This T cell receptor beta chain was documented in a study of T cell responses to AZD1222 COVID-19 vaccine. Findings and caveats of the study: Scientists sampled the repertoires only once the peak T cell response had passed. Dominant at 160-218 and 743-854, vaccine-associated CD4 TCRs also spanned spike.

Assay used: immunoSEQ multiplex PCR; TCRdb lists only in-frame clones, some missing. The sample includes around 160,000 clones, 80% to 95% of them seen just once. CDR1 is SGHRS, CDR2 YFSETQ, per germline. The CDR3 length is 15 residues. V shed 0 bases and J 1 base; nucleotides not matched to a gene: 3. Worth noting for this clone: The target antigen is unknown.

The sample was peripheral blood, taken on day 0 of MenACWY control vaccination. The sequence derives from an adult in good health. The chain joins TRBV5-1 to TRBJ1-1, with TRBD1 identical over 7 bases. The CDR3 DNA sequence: TGCGCCAGCAGCTTGGCCGAGGGGGCGAACACTGAAGCTTTCTTT. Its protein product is CASSLAEGANTEAFF.